This paragraph covers one T cell receptor (beta chain) sequence. Its antigen target is currently unknown. Base qualities are not at hand, and no much larger clone is one base apart. The cohort comprised 670 or so healthy bone marrow donors. At the time of sampling, every cohort member was nominally healthy, though immune exposures that went unrecorded were likely present. The donor tested CMV seronegative and was one of the 352 seronegative cohort members. Every donor gave a peripheral blood sample, and the peripheral blood mononuclear cells from that sample were used for TCR beta sequencing. Genomic DNA was extracted from the blood cell samples with the Qiagen DNeasy Blood Extraction Kit. Receptor libraries were prepared by the immunoSEQ multiplex PCR assay. For the multiplex PCR, a mixture combining 60 forward primers for TCR Vbeta segments and 13 reverse primers for TCR Jbeta segments was used. A multiplex PCR assay on genomic DNA amplified the CDR3 region of rearranged TCR beta genes. On the Illumina HiSeq System, the amplified TCR beta libraries were sequenced as 87-base-pair reads. In the authors' own workflow: In a later analysis, tens of millions of unique TCR beta chains were counted across the roughly 670 repertoires, and around 10 million of these chains were shared by at least two donors. Raw reads were error-corrected and collapsed into unique sequences by a nearest-neighbor algorithm in which closely related sequences were merged to remove PCR and sequencing errors. CDR3 sequences were aligned to IMGT reference sequences to assign V, D and J gene segments. For a sequence to be retained, a match of at least six nucleotides to both a V gene segment and a J gene segment was required. Rearrangements were called productive when the CDR3 lacked stop codons and stayed in frame with V and J; all others were non-productive. Following IMGT convention, CDR3 was defined as the stretch from the second conserved V-encoded cysteine up to the conserved J-encoded phenylalanine. Sequences without an unambiguous match to a single V gene segment were excluded from the earlier analysis of approximately 560 of the donors. An earlier analysis of some 610 of the donors called V segments functional above 56.7% productive rearrangements and segregating when the between-donor standard deviation exceeded 5%. A statistical classification framework was built for diagnosing cytomegalovirus status from the catalog of TCR beta chain sequences. In a later analysis, V and J genes were assigned by comparing TCR nucleotide sequences against IMGT/GENE-DB human TR gene sequences. In a later analysis, CDR3 sequences and most-parsimonious VDJ recombination scenarios were assigned using the TCRdist pipeline. In a later analysis, each TCR beta chain was defined by its CDR3 amino acid sequence together with its V-gene family, and reads without a unique V-gene family were excluded. To address suspected cross-contamination and a sequencing artifact, a later analysis removed approximately 590 highly shared, low-generation-probability nucleotide sequences. In a later analysis, a clonal expansion index for each public chain was calculated from normalized within-repertoire ranks of inferred template counts. A later analysis computed generation probabilities with a VDJ recombination model fitted to out-of-frame rearrangements, and checked the results against IGoR. A later analysis scored TCR-TCR, TCR-HLA and TCR-CMV co-occurrence with hypergeometric tests, applying a repertoire-size bias correction to TCR pairs. To estimate false discovery rates, a later analysis permuted the HLA or CMV assignments 20 times. In a later analysis, co-occurring TCRs were grouped using DBSCAN, with TCRdist sequence similarity added in when clustering inside HLA-allele-positive subsets. For co-occurrence clustering, repertoires with fewer than 30,000 or more than 120,000 public chains were excluded, along with roughly 5 repertoires with anomalous nucleotide sharing. This immuneACCESS table, as held by TCRdb, lists in-frame sequences with V and J called but not all clones. Of the missing ones, under half trace to an unresolved V gene in checked studies; the others have no known cause. The V and J calls and clone size were taken over from that table, and D and trimming were inferred from the DNA. The sample records around 140,000 clones, roughly 80% of which are singletons. 6% to 8% of the sample belongs to the ten largest clones.

The record originates from a study of cytomegalovirus exposure and HLA in healthy donors (dated by TCRdb to the late 2010s). Concerning the study at large: In an earlier analysis of approximately 640 of the donors, 250 to 350 Gb of sequence data and 120 million or so unique TCR beta sequences from about 179 million T cells were reported. In an earlier analysis of roughly 580 of the donors, high-throughput TCR beta sequencing was used to judge whether each TCR beta V gene segment behaved as functional or pseudogenic. In a later genetic analysis, genome-wide SNP genotypes for about three fifths of the roughly 670 donors were used, and that subset was treated as a discovery cohort. Typing coverage differed by locus: A, B, C, DRB1 and DQB1 were typed in about 629-630 donors, DQA1 in 500 to 550, DPA1 in approximately 610, and DPB1 in 400 to 490. To predict cytomegalovirus infection status, the study brought together high-throughput TCR immunosequencing, statistical association of individual TCRs with disease status, and machine learning. The genetic ancestry cluster associated with self-reported Caucasian donors included roughly 84% of the roughly 400 genotyped donors. In addition to the first cohort of roughly 670 subjects, a separate validation cohort of 120 different subjects was used. Among roughly 370 genotyped donors of the cohort, an average of 235,054 unique TCR beta nucleotide sequences were sequenced per donor, 15% to 20% of them non-productive. The study profiled the T cell repertoires of hundreds of subjects by immunosequencing and related them to cytomegalovirus serostatus. Roughly 5 DR-DQ haplotypes were handled as single units for association and clustering because linkage in the cohort was strong. A later analysis re-analyzed previously published TCR beta repertoires from roughly 690 donors and added high-resolution HLA genotyping to study TCR occurrence patterns. Rather than drawing on any new phenotypic data, the later analysis identified candidate immune exposures from TCR beta sequences and the way those sequences occurred across donors. Donor age, sex, ethnicity and CMV serostatus were collected together with the repertoire data. HLA typing included class I and class II loci at four-digit resolution. The study was designed to test whether signatures of past pathogen exposure could be identified by cataloging public T cell receptors. Every repertoire in the discovery cohort had been generated on one and the same sequencing platform. An early release covering over 500 HLA-typed donors comprised about 320 gigabases of sequencing data and approximately 80 million unique TCR sequences.

CDR1 and CDR2, looked up from the germline V gene, are SNHLY and FYNNEI. The CDR3 runs 15 residues from the cysteine to the phenylalanine. Only the CDR3 portion is preserved as DNA: 45 bases, with reading frame beginning at the first base. Trimming accounts for 5 bases at V and 2 bases at J, while the number of junction bases matched to no gene is 7. Broader findings and caveats from the paper: The only immune exposure information available for the cohort was CMV serostatus. A further reported finding was that TCR beta sequences accurately predicted the HLA-A and HLA-B alleles for most subjects in the first cohort. The study listed 164 TCR beta chains as associated with cytomegalovirus. A later genetic analysis associated a missense DCLRE1C variant with V-gene and J-gene trimming of TCR beta chains, and an independent cohort replicated the association. Most CMV-associated TCR beta chains appeared to be HLA-restricted in a later analysis, and the HLA associations seemed to be driven largely by CMV exposure. Because HLA typing was unavailable for some donors at each locus, only the typed subset was used in association tests. The authors suggested that the approach could potentially be extended to other disease states and immunological phenotypes. A later analysis associated 15,000 to 20,000 TCR beta sequences with specific HLA alleles at a false discovery rate of 0.05. Across donors, most TCR sequences were observed very rarely, whereas some public TCRs were present in many individuals. A later analysis found that TCR association rates varied across HLA loci, with DRB1 alleles showing the most associated TCRs and HLA-C alleles the fewest. Broadly in line with IMGT annotations, most TCR beta V segments showed up in productive rearrangements about 87% or about 30% of the time in an earlier analysis of around 600 of the donors. The earlier analysis of approximately 590 of the donors excluded about 16 rarely observed V segments, including chromosome 9 orphons, because counts were too low. Roughly uniform sequencing depth across donors was assumed in presence/absence analyses, although this assumption may not hold. In a later analysis, HLA-associated TCR beta chains were found to be more clonally expanded and to have lower generation probabilities than equally common non-associated chains. Linkage disequilibrium might explain the correlated functional status among segregating V segments, but an unknown experimental factor could not be excluded. Cytomegalovirus status was reported to be diagnosed by the classifier with high specificity and sensitivity in both the original and validation cohorts. A later genetic analysis reported fewer N-insertions in productive TCRs among donors in an Asian-associated ancestry cluster than the roughly 700-donor mean. In vitro tests confirmed that three of the cytomegalovirus-associated TCR beta chains recognize cytomegalovirus antigens. The 87-base-pair reads could not distinguish some IMGT-functional V segments, including TRBV6-2 and TRBV6-3, so those segments were excluded. A later analysis reported that several top co-occurrence clusters appeared linked to parvovirus B19, influenza, CMV and Epstein-Barr virus. The sequencing pipeline was judged likely to have produced a cluster of highly shared sequence variants as a technical artifact. When HLA alleles, especially DR and DQ, strongly co-occurred, attributing TCR associations to individual alleles was difficult. This cohort had only TCR beta chains sequenced, and the lack of alpha or paired-chain data limited which features could be detected.

Input material: PBMCs. The V gene is TRBV2 and the J gene is TRBJ2-3, and 7 junctional nucleotides match TRBD1. The sequence came from a male donor in good health and CMV-seronegative. The bases read TGTGCCAGCAGTTGGGACAGTCCCGACACAGATACGCAGTATTTT. Translated, this gives CASSWDSPDTDTQYF.